The present entry profiles one T cell receptor (beta chain) with its context. Its antigen is still unknown. The sample belongs to a study of identifying expanded T cells in peripheral blood. Study outcomes and limitations: Differentially abundant clones: approximately 1.3 between replicates, just under 17 at approximately two weeks, roughly 18 at four.

The germline CDR1 and CDR2 sequences are MNHEY and SMNVEV (reference sequence). Trimming shortened V by 3 bases and J by 1 base, and 6 bases separated the two germline ends. CDR3 length: 13 residues. The assay was immunoSEQ multiplex PCR, and TCRdb's table has in-frame clones only and misses some. The data show 70,000 to 100,000 clones, 75% to 90% seen once. No infections or other immune events were documented during collection. The receptor's source is a person between 18 and 75 years old in good health. Sequenced material: blood. The rearrangement joins TRBV27 to TRBJ1-1; D uncertain. The CDR3 spells CASSFMRNTEAFF. The CDR3 DNA reads TGTGCCAGCAGTTTCATGCGGAACACTGAAGCTTTCTTT.